The 26 T cell receptor beta chains below were found in one sample sequenced in a study of fetal regulatory T cell absence and autoimmunity. Clones were read by immunoSEQ multiplex PCR, and TCRdb kept only the in-frame ones, dropping some. The sample has about 95,000 clones; more than 70% are singletons. Sequencing input: pancreas tissue. The receptors stem from a male donor with IPEX syndrome.

CDR3 region: CASSPPGQLPYEQYF. The CDR3 nucleotides read TGTGCCAGCAGCCCACCGGGACAACTACCCTACGAGCAGTACTTC. V and J are TRBV4-2 and TRBJ2-7; D is possibly TRBD1 (6 bases). V was cut by 4 bases and J by 2 bases, with 15 bases left in between. CDR1 and CDR2 from the germline V gene are LGHNA and YNFKEQ. The CDR3 has 15 amino acids.

The rearrangement uses TRBV7-6 and TRBJ2-7; 8 bases are a match to TRBD1. The CDR3 extends over 13 amino acids. V was pared by 5 bases and J by 5 bases, with 5 bases of the junction left unmatched. The germline gives CDR1 SGHVS, CDR2 FNYEAQ. CDR3 in amino acids: CASSPEDRDEQYF. In DNA form, the CDR3 reads TGTGCCAGCAGCCCCGAGGACAGGGACGAGCAGTACTTC.

The V call is TRBV5-5, the J call TRBJ2-7; 11 bases line up with TRBD2. The CDR3 totals 14 residues. Germline V gene lookup returns CDR1 SGHKS and CDR2 YYEKEE (reference sequence). Trimming at V came to 3 bases and at J to 7 bases, leaving 6 bases not matched to a gene. CDR3 region: CASSSPSGRREQYF. The CDR3 bases are TGTGCCAGCAGCTCCCCTAGCGGGAGGAGGGAGCAGTACTTC.

The V call is TRBV7-2, the J call TRBJ2-3; 9 nucleotides match TRBD1. Losses at the gene ends were 5 bases for V and 1 base for J; bases not matched to a gene: 4. Germline values: CDR1 SGHTA, CDR2 FQGNSA. This CDR3 spans 15 amino acids. The CDR3 region is CASSPRDRGTDTQYF. The CDR3 DNA is TGTGCCAGCAGCCCCCGGGACAGGGGCACAGATACGCAGTATTTT.

The chain recombines TRBV7-2 with TRBJ2-3; D is ambiguous. Trimming took 2 bases from V and 6 from J, leaving 18 bases between them. The germline V gene has CDR1 SGHTA and CDR2 FQGNSA. The CDR3 extends over 16 amino acids. DNA of the CDR3: TGTGCCAGCAGCTTATTCTCCGGGTTGAGTTGGGATACGCAGTATTTT. Translation gives CASSLFSGLSWDTQYF.

This clone was seen more than once but under ten times. The V gene is TRBV30, the J gene TRBJ2-7; 10 bases agree with TRBD2. The CDR3 has 15 amino acids. With V trimmed by 1 base and J by 3 bases, 6 bases remained unmatched. Germline CDR1 GTSNPN, CDR2 SVGIG (reference sequence). The CDR3 nucleotides read TGTGCCTGGAGTGCTAGGACTAGCGGAGTCTACGAGCAGTACTTC. Translating gives CAWSARTSGVYEQYF.

The chain recombines TRBV5-4 with TRBJ2-3; 11 nucleotides line up with TRBD2. Germline CDR1 reads SGHNT; CDR2 reads YYREEE (reference sequence). The CDR3 sequence is 16 residues long. J lost 0 bases, V lost 4 bases, and 4 bases had no gene match. CDR3 residues: CASSPGLAVSTDTQYF. CDR3 sequence (DNA): TGTGCCAGCAGCCCGGGACTAGCGGTGAGCACAGATACGCAGTATTTT. Drawing the rest from reference TRBV5-4 and TRBJ2-3, the complete variable domain is ETGVTQSPTHLIKTRGQQVTLRCSSQSGHNTVSWYQQALGQGPQFIFQYYREEENGRGNFPPRFSGLQFPNYSSELNVNALELDDSALYLCASSPGLAVSTDTQYFGPGTRLTVL.

This clone has only a few counts. The chain uses TRBV13 and TRBJ2-7, with 12 bases lining up with TRBD2. Germline CDR1 and CDR2: PRHDT and FYEKMQ (reference sequence). The CDR3 has 14 amino acids. The ends lost 5 bases at V and 6 bases at J; junction bases unmatched: 5. The CDR3 loop is CASSRRTSGTEQYF. The CDR3 DNA reads TGTGCCAGCAGCAGGCGGACTAGCGGGACCGAGCAGTACTTC.

This chain uses TRBV7-6 with TRBJ2-1; 8 positions agree with TRBD1. This CDR3 spans 14 amino acids. Looked up from germline, CDR1 is SGHVS and CDR2 is FNYEAQ. V shed 4 bases, J shed 6 bases, and the junction held 5 bases outside the gene matches. The CDR3 coding sequence is TGTGCCAGCAGCTCCCGACAGGGGAGCAATGAGCAGTTCTTC. It specifies CASSSRQGSNEQFF.

This chain links TRBV7-9 with TRBJ1-1; D might be TRBD1 (5 bases). With 3 bases removed from V and 11 bases from J, the gap between germline ends came to 19 bases. Germline V lookup: CDR1 SEHNR, CDR2 FQNEAQ (reference sequence). This CDR3 has 14 amino acids. CDR3 residues: CASSFLFGGTGAFF. The CDR3 region has the DNA TGTGCCAGCAGCTTTTTATTCGGGGGGACCGGGGCTTTCTTT.

This rearrangement joins TRBV28 to TRBJ1-6; D may be TRBD1 (6 bases). Germline CDR1 and CDR2: MDHEN and SYDVKM. The CDR3 consists of 16 residues. V lost 6 bases and J 2 bases, leaving 14 bases between the germline ends. CDR3 DNA sequence: TGTGCCAGCAGCTACAGGGTTCTCGCCTATAATTCACCCCTCCACTTT. Translating gives CASSYRVLAYNSPLHF.

V gene TRBV4-3 combines with J gene TRBJ2-3; tentatively, D is TRBD2 (6 bases). The CDR3 spans 14 residues. V lost 1 base and J lost 1, with 6 bases in between. Germline V gives CDR1 LGHNA, CDR2 YSLEER. This CDR3 reads CASSQASGTDTQYF. CDR3 coding DNA: TGCGCCAGCAGCCAAGCTAGCGGCACAGATACGCAGTATTTT.

The chain carries TRBV7-2 and TRBJ1-2, with 11 nucleotides matching TRBD1. This CDR3 is built from 16 residues. Unmatched junction bases numbered 10, after V lost 2 bases and J lost 8 bases. Looked up from germline, CDR1 is SGHTA and CDR2 is FQGNSA. In DNA form, the CDR3 reads TGTGCCAGCAGCTTAAGGACCGGGACAGGGGGTCGGGGCTACACCTTC. Residues: CASSLRTGTGGRGYTF.

The V call is TRBV19, the J call TRBJ2-5; unclear D gene. Trimming took off 4 bases at V and 3 bases at J, with 12 bases between the two ends. CDR1 is LNHDA, CDR2 SQIVND, per germline (reference sequence). The CDR3 loop spans 14 amino acids. CDR3 in DNA: TGTGCCAGTAGTAGACCGGACGAGAAAGAGACCCAGTACTTC. It translates to CASSRPDEKETQYF.

This chain uses TRBV6-5 with TRBJ2-1; either TRBD1 or TRBD2 may supply D (6 bases each). Trimming shortened V by 7 bases and J by 4 bases, and 17 bases separated the two germline ends. CDR3 length: 15 amino acids. The germline CDR1 and CDR2 sequences are MNHEY and SVGAGI. The CDR3 DNA follows: TGTGCCAGCACCATCGGAGGGGGGCCGTACAATGAGCAGTTCTTC. This sequence encodes CASTIGGGPYNEQFF.

A word on this clone: An end of the junction differs from the germline gene, which may be a read error. The chain combines TRBV7-9 with TRBJ1-1; D unclear. Germline-derived CDR1 and CDR2 are SEHNR and FQNEAQ (reference sequence). This CDR3 comprises 9 residues. This chain's CDR3 is CASSPPGVF. CDR3 bases: TGTGCCAGCAGCCCCCCCGGAGTCTTT.

V usage is TRBV12-5 and J usage is TRBJ2-2; D possibly corresponds to TRBD2 (6 bases). Trimming removed 3 bases at V and 3 bases at J, with 14 bases between. The germline V gene encodes CDR1 LGHNT and CDR2 FRNRAP. The CDR3 is 16 amino acids. CDR3 bases: TGTGCTAGTGGTTTATTCCCGGGAGAGCACACCGGGGAGCTGTTTTTT. Translating it yields CASGLFPGEHTGELFF.

This chain links TRBV5-6 with TRBJ1-4; D gene uncertain. The V end was cut by 0 bases, the J end by 4 bases, with 4 bases between. This CDR3 spans 13 amino acids. The germline gives CDR1 SGHDT, CDR2 YYEEEE. In DNA form, the CDR3 reads TGTGCCAGCAGCTTGGACAGTAATGAAAAACTGTTTTTT. This gives the protein CASSLDSNEKLFF.

This clone turned up a few times. The rearrangement joins TRBV5-1 to TRBJ2-7; D remains ambiguous. Germline V gene data show CDR1 as SGHRS and CDR2 as YFSETQ. V was clipped by 3 bases and J by 2 bases, with 3 bases between them. This CDR3 is built from 11 residues. CDR3 nucleotides: TGCGCCAGCAGCTCGCCCTACGAGCAGTACTTC. It is translated as CASSSPYEQYF.

V is TRBV7-9 and J is TRBJ2-5; 8 bases align to TRBD2. The V gene's germline CDR1 is SEHNR and CDR2 FQNEAQ (reference sequence). The CDR3 consists of 15 residues. V gave up 5 bases and J gave up 1 base; unmatched junction bases: 6. CDR3 in amino acids: CASSAGLGVQETQYF. CDR3 DNA sequence: TGTGCCAGCAGCGCGGGACTAGGTGTCCAAGAGACCCAGTACTTC.

The chain is built from TRBV12-5 and TRBJ1-1; tentative D call: TRBD1 (6 bases). V lost 2 bases to trimming and J lost 1 base, with 14 bases between them. Germline CDR1 and CDR2: LGHNT and FRNRAP. CDR3 length: 16 residues. In nucleotides, the CDR3 is TGTGCTAGTGGTTTGCCGCCCCTACAGGGGAACACTGAAGCTTTCTTT. Residues: CASGLPPLQGNTEAFF.

The rearrangement links TRBV4-2 to TRBJ2-3; 8 bases are shared with TRBD2. V was clipped by 3 bases and J by 2 bases; unmatched bases: 7. The germline gives CDR1 LGHNA, CDR2 YNFKEQ. The CDR3 runs 16 residues. The CDR3 coding sequence is TGTGCCAGCAGCCAGACCGGGACTAGGCCCACAGATACGCAGTATTTT. This encodes CASSQTGTRPTDTQYF.

CDR3 sequence (DNA): TGTGCCAGCAGCCAACACAAGGGGTTCCCTTACAATGAGCAGTTCTTC. This codes for CASSQHKGFPYNEQFF. V usage is TRBV5-6 and J usage is TRBJ2-1, with a tentative D call TRBD1 (5 bases). The CDR3 loop spans 16 amino acids. The V gene lost 4 bases and the J gene lost 4 bases, with 18 bases spanning the gap. CDR1 and CDR2 (germline): SGHDT, YYEEEE.

The chain links TRBV6-5 to TRBJ1-1; D gene uncertain. Germline V lookup: CDR1 MNHEY, CDR2 SVGAGI. This CDR3 comprises 15 residues. V lost 2 bases and J lost 0, with 10 bases in between. CDR3 sequence (DNA): TGTGCCAGCAGTTACCCATACAAAATGAACACTGAAGCTTTCTTT. Encoded protein: CASSYPYKMNTEAFF.

V is TRBV2 and J is TRBJ1-2; D uncertain. The CDR3 totals 11 residues. Germline V gene sequence: CDR1 SNHLY, CDR2 FYNNEI. Trimming removed 8 bases from V and 9 bases from J, with 13 bases in between. The CDR3 sequence is CASPGPRSYTF. CDR3 DNA sequence: TGTGCCAGCCCGGGCCCACGGAGCTACACCTTC.

The V call is TRBV4-1, the J call TRBJ2-3; D possibly corresponds to TRBD1 (6 bases). CDR3 length: 15 amino acids. Trimming took 2 bases from V and 4 from J, leaving 13 bases between them. Germline V CDR1 and CDR2: MGHRA, YSYEKL. The CDR3 protein is CASSQPGVIADTQYF. CDR3 nucleotides: TGCGCCAGCAGCCAACCAGGGGTCATAGCAGATACGCAGTATTTT.